The 22 T cell receptor beta chains in this list originate from one sample, sequenced in a study of cytomegalovirus exposure and HLA in healthy donors. PCR used 60 Vbeta primers and 13 Jbeta primers. Some clones are missing from TCRdb's copy, which holds only in-frame ones; the method was immunoSEQ multiplex PCR. The sample lists fewer than 200,000 clones; roughly 85% were seen once. The specimen sequenced was PBMCs. The receptor set was obtained from a male donor in good health and CMV-seronegative.

V usage is TRBV20-1 and J usage is TRBJ1-1; D is uncertain. CDR1 DFQATT and CDR2 SNEGSKA come from the germline V gene (reference sequence). Trimming left V 6 bases short and J 0 bases short, with 5 bases between. CDR3 length: 11 amino acids. CDR3 coding DNA: TGCAGTGCGAGGTTGAACACTGAAGCTTTCTTT. Translation: CSARLNTEAFF.

The V and J genes are TRBV7-2 and TRBJ2-6; the match to TRBD1 covers 8 bases. CDR1 SGHTA and CDR2 FQGNSA come from the germline V gene. This CDR3 has 18 amino acids. The junction had 8 bases not matched to a gene; V was cut back by 1 base and J by 3 bases. In nucleotides, the CDR3 is TGTGCCAGCAGCTTAGTCCACAGGGGGGTGATTGGGGCCAACGTCCTGACTTTC. Translation: CASSLVHRGVIGANVLTF.

The chain joins TRBV11-3 to TRBJ2-5; 9 bases agree with TRBD1. There are 18 residues in the CDR3. In germline, CDR1 is SGHNT, CDR2 YENEEA. Trimming removed 3 bases from V and 5 bases from J; junction bases left unmatched: 16. CDR3 DNA sequence: TGTGCCAGCAGCTTCTATACGACAGGGGGTTGGTGTAGGGAGACCCAGTACTTC. The encoded protein is CASSFYTTGGWCRETQYF.

V is TRBV14 and J is TRBJ2-3; tentative D call: TRBD1 (5 bases). Germline lookup yields CDR1 SGHDN and CDR2 FVKESK. V shed 2 bases and J shed 4 bases, with 7 bases lying between them. The CDR3 totals 13 residues. CDR3 sequence reads: CASSQLGADTQYF. The CDR3, as DNA: TGTGCCAGCAGCCAATTAGGGGCAGATACGCAGTATTTT.

J is TRBJ1-2 and V is TRBV19; 9 bases line up with TRBD1. Germline trimming cut 3 bases from V and 4 bases from J; bases unmatched to any gene: 6. This CDR3 is 15 amino acids long. Germline CDR1 LNHDA, CDR2 SQIVND (reference sequence). DNA of the CDR3: TGTGCCAGTAGTATTACAGGGGGCCTGGGCTATGGCTACACCTTC. This encodes CASSITGGLGYGYTF.

This rearrangement joins TRBV4-1 to TRBJ2-1, with 8 nucleotides matching TRBD2. Germline trimming cut 0 bases from V and 6 bases from J; bases unmatched to any gene: 10. Germline lookup yields CDR1 MGHRA and CDR2 YSYEKL. The CDR3 is 17 amino acids. CDR3 protein: CASSQDSTAGVFNEQFF. The CDR3 DNA follows: TGCGCCAGCAGCCAAGATTCTACAGCGGGAGTTTTCAATGAGCAGTTCTTC.

The chain joins TRBV18 to TRBJ1-2; 12 nucleotides align to TRBD1. Per germline, CDR1 KGHSH and CDR2 LQKENI. The ends lost 3 bases at V and 4 bases at J; junction bases unmatched: 6. This CDR3 is built from 16 residues. The CDR3 DNA reads as TGTGCCAGCTCACCCGGGACAGGGGGCAAGGGCTATGGCTACACCTTC. Amino acids: CASSPGTGGKGYGYTF.

This clone has a single count. This chain links TRBV5-1 with TRBJ2-2; 15 bases are a match to TRBD2. CDR1 is SGHRS, CDR2 YFSETQ, per germline. This CDR3 contains 18 residues. The trim removed 4 bases at V and 4 bases at J, leaving 8 bases unmatched. CDR3 protein: CASSPNGLAGGRTGELFF. DNA for the CDR3: TGCGCCAGCAGCCCTAATGGACTAGCGGGGGGGCGCACCGGGGAGCTGTTTTTT.

The chain joins TRBV14 to TRBJ2-4; possible D gene TRBD1, 6 bases. Between the trimmed V and J ends, which lost 1 base and 6 bases, there was a span of 13 bases. The CDR3 covers 15 residues. Germline loops: CDR1 SGHDN, CDR2 FVKESK. The CDR3 is CASSQALSTGNIQYF. The DNA of the CDR3 is TGTGCCAGCAGCCAAGCTTTATCGACAGGAAACATTCAGTACTTC.

The chain combines TRBV7-3 with TRBJ2-3; the match to TRBD2 covers 8 bases. This CDR3 spans 15 amino acids. With V trimmed by 5 bases and J by 1 base, 5 bases remained unmatched. CDR1 is SGHTA and CDR2 is FQGTGA in the germline V gene. The CDR3 nucleotides read TGTGCCAGCAGCCGAGCGGGAGCAGGCACAGATACGCAGTATTTT. Encoded protein: CASSRAGAGTDTQYF.

This clone was seen once. The junction departs from germline at one end; a sequencing error may be responsible. The chain has TRBV7-9 and TRBJ2-5; unclear D gene. CDR3 length: 12 amino acids. Germline values: CDR1 SEHNR, CDR2 FQNEAQ (reference sequence). This CDR3 is CSSAIGGETQYF. In DNA, the CDR3 is TGTTCCAGCGCGATCGGCGGTGAGACCCAGTACTTC. The complete variable domain, with remaining parts taken from reference TRBV7-9 and TRBJ2-5, reads DTGVSQNPRHKITKRGQNVTFRCDPISEHNRLYWYRQTLGQGPEFLTYFQNEAQLEKSRLLSDRFSAERPKGSFSTLEIQRTEQGDSAMYLCSSAIGGETQYFGPGTRLLVL.

The chain employs TRBV25-1 and TRBJ2-5, with 7 bases aligning to TRBD2. The germline V gene encodes CDR1 MGHDK and CDR2 SYGVNS. The CDR3 spans 15 residues. Trimming at V came to 2 bases and at J to 0 bases, leaving 3 bases not matched to a gene. The CDR3 is CASSETGGNQETQYF. The CDR3 bases are TGTGCCAGCAGTGAAACGGGGGGAAACCAAGAGACCCAGTACTTC. Filled out from reference TRBV25-1 and TRBJ2-5, the complete variable domain reads EADIYQTPRYLVIGTGKKITLECSQTMGHDKMYWYQQDPGMELHLIHYSYGVNSTEKGDLSSESTVSRIRTEHFPLTLESARPSHTSQYLCASSETGGNQETQYFGPGTRLLVL.

The CDR3 sequence: CASRHRGEGTEAFF. Here the CDR3 DNA reads TGTGCCAGCAGGCACAGGGGCGAAGGAACTGAAGCTTTCTTT. V and J are TRBV6-1 and TRBJ1-1; TRBD1 agrees at 7 bases. This CDR3 has 14 residues. V shed 6 bases, J shed 5 bases, and the junction held 9 bases outside the gene matches. Per the germline V gene, CDR1 is MNHNS and CDR2 is SASEGT.

The chain links TRBV6-4 to TRBJ2-3, with TRBD2 matching 7 bases. Germline V gene data show CDR1 as MRHNA and CDR2 as SNTAGT. Germline trimming cut 4 bases from V and 0 bases from J; bases unmatched to any gene: 4. This CDR3 contains 15 residues. The CDR3 loop reads CASSVRRGSTDTQYF. CDR3 DNA sequence: TGTGCCAGCAGTGTCCGGCGGGGGAGCACAGATACGCAGTATTTT.

The V gene is TRBV7-6, the J gene TRBJ2-2; 13 nucleotides line up with TRBD2. The J segment lost 2 bases and the V segment lost 2 bases, leaving 8 bases of the junction unmatched. Looked up from germline, CDR1 is SGHVS and CDR2 is FNYEAQ. The CDR3 extends over 19 amino acids. CDR3 protein: CASSLLATSGGPNTGELFF. The CDR3 bases are TGTGCCAGCAGCTTACTGGCGACTAGCGGGGGGCCCAACACCGGGGAGCTGTTTTTT.

The V and J genes are TRBV28 and TRBJ1-2; 7 bases are shared with TRBD1. V lost 6 bases, J lost 3 bases, and 10 bases stayed unmatched. This CDR3 has 15 residues. Looked up from germline, CDR1 is MDHEN and CDR2 is SYDVKM. The DNA for the CDR3 is TGTGCCAGCAGCCCTGGAGGGGGCCCGGACTATGGCTACACCTTC. Protein product: CASSPGGGPDYGYTF.

This chain links TRBV7-3 with TRBJ1-3; 7 bases align to TRBD1. The CDR3 extends over 14 amino acids. Germline assignment: CDR1 SGHTA and CDR2 FQGTGA. V trimming: 2 bases; J trimming: 2 bases; junction bases outside the gene matches: 0. The CDR3, as DNA: TGTGCCAGCAGCTTAGGGACAGCTGGAAACACCATATATTTT. Protein: CASSLGTAGNTIYF.

This clone was observed once. The chain recombines TRBV19 with TRBJ1-4; 7 nucleotides agree with TRBD1. Trimming removed 7 bases from V and 7 bases from J; junction bases left unmatched: 15. Per the germline V gene, CDR1 is LNHDA and CDR2 is SQIVND (reference sequence). This CDR3 comprises 16 residues. In DNA, the CDR3 is TGTGCCAGTAATACACAGGGGCAGCGGGGGAGTGAAAAACTGTTTTTT. Residues: CASNTQGQRGSEKLFF.

The chain joins TRBV18 to TRBJ1-4; D remains unclear. Germline V gene lookup returns CDR1 KGHSH and CDR2 LQKENI. Trimming shortened V by 3 bases and J by 8 bases, and 13 bases separated the two germline ends. The CDR3 has 14 amino acids. CDR3 protein: CASSPPERNEKLFF. The CDR3 bases are TGTGCCAGCTCACCCCCCGAGAGGAACGAAAAACTGTTTTTT.

The rearrangement joins TRBV21-1 to TRBJ1-3; TRBD1 is the table's D call, not checked against the DNA. TRBV21-1 is termed a pseudogene. The CDR3 loop spans 17 amino acids. The CDR3 nucleotides are TGTGCCAGCATAGTGCCCGGTGGGGCTAGGACTGGAAACACCATATATTTT. Translation: CASIVPGGARTGNTIYF.

The rearrangement uses TRBV15 and TRBJ2-3, with TRBD2 identical over 10 bases. With V trimmed by 5 bases and J by 0 bases, 8 bases remained unmatched. CDR3 length equals 17 residues. Per the germline V gene, CDR1 is LNHNV and CDR2 is YYDKDF (reference sequence). The CDR3 protein is CATSPGRAGGSTDTQYF. CDR3 DNA sequence: TGTGCCACCAGCCCAGGGAGAGCGGGAGGGAGCACAGATACGCAGTATTTT.

The rearrangement joins TRBV18 to TRBJ1-6; tentatively, D is TRBD1 (6 bases). CDR1 and CDR2 (germline): KGHSH, LQKENI. The CDR3 consists of 17 residues. V lost 5 bases, J lost 6 bases, and 20 bases lay in between. As DNA, the CDR3 is TGTGCCAGCTCAGGGATATTACAGGGTCGGCTTAATTCACCCCTCCACTTT. Translating it yields CASSGILQGRLNSPLHF. The full variable domain, its missing parts supplied by reference TRBV18 and TRBJ1-6, is NAGVMQNPRHLVRRRGQEARLRCSPMKGHSHVYWYRQLPEEGLKFMVYLQKENIIDESGMPKERFSAEFPKEGPSILRIQQVVRGDSAAYFCASSGILQGRLNSPLHFGNGTRLTVT.